This T cell receptor (beta chain) derives from a study of T cell responses to AZD1222 COVID-19 vaccine. Clones were read by immunoSEQ multiplex PCR, and TCRdb kept only the in-frame ones, dropping some. The data hold 65,000 to 100,000 clones, with less than 95% observed a single time. The CDR3 is 13 residues long. Trimming took off 2 bases at V and 5 bases at J, with 12 bases between the two ends. Germline assignment: CDR1 GTSNPN and CDR2 SVGIG (reference sequence). Concerning this clone itself: Antigen unknown.

Findings of the study overall: Among spike-specific TCRs, nearly half reportedly target unmutated variant regions. Along spike, vaccine-associated CD4 TCRs were found throughout, with dominance at 160-218 and 743-854.

The TCR comes from an adult who received the AZD1222 COVID-19 vaccine. The sample here was peripheral blood, taken 28 days after the second AZD1222 dose. The rearrangement links TRBV30 to TRBJ2-5; maybe TRBD2 (5 bases). The CDR3 DNA reads as TGTGCCTGGAGTATCAGCGGCGCGGAGACCCAGTACTTC. Amino acids: CAWSISGAETQYF. The full variable domain, completed using reference TRBV30 and TRBJ2-5, is SQTIHQWPATLVQPVGSPLSLECTVEGTSNPNLYWYRQAAGRGLQLLFYSVGIGQISSEVPQNLSASRPQDRQFILSSKKLLLSDSGFYLCAWSISGAETQYFGPGTRLLVL.